The next 8 T cell receptor beta chains were all read from a single sample in a study of blood T cell repertoires in COVID-19. Profiled with immunoSEQ multiplex PCR; TCRdb holds only in-frame clones, not every one. The sample shows 160,000 or so clones, 75% to 80% of them seen only once. The sample consisted of peripheral blood. The source of these receptors is a woman aged 80 or over with acute or convalescent COVID-19.

This chain links TRBV14 with TRBJ1-2; tentative D call: TRBD1 (5 bases). There are 14 residues in the CDR3. CDR1 and CDR2 from the germline V gene are SGHDN and FVKESK. V dropped 0 bases and J dropped 4 bases, with 9 bases sitting between them. The CDR3 DNA reads as TGTGCCAGCAGCCAAGAAGTGACAGCCTATGGCTACACCTTC. This gives the protein CASSQEVTAYGYTF.

The gene calls are TRBV3-1 (or the pseudogene TRBV3-2) and TRBJ1-2; D is unresolved. V gave up 6 bases and J gave up 8 bases, with 16 bases separating them. Germline CDR1 LGHDT, CDR2 YNNKEL (reference sequence). The CDR3 consists of 13 residues. The CDR3 nucleotides read TGTGCCAGCAGTATTACAGCGAGCGGAGGCTACACCTTC. This gives the protein CASSITASGGYTF.

The gene calls are TRBV11-3 and TRBJ2-3; D perhaps matches TRBD2 (6 bases). V was clipped by 4 bases and J by 3 bases, with 11 bases between them. This CDR3 is 14 amino acids long. Germline-derived CDR1 and CDR2 are SGHNT and YENEEA. The CDR3 loop is CASSSRLATDTQYF. The CDR3 DNA reads TGTGCCAGCAGCTCAAGGCTAGCGACAGATACGCAGTATTTT.

This sequence joins TRBV27 and TRBJ1-2, with 7 bases lining up with TRBD1. CDR1 is MNHEY and CDR2 is SMNVEV in the germline V gene (reference sequence). V lost 8 bases, J lost 4 bases, and 16 bases stayed unmatched. The CDR3 is made up of 16 amino acids. The CDR3 region has the DNA TGTGCCAGCGGAACGGTACAGGGGAGAAGGGGCTATGGCTACACCTTC. Its translation: CASGTVQGRRGYGYTF.

CDR3 sequence (DNA): TGTGCCAGCAGTTTCGGTAATTTGTTCTTC. Translated, it gives CASSFGNLFF. The chain is built from TRBV12-3 or TRBV12-4 and TRBJ2-1, with unresolved D. This CDR3 contains 10 residues. Trimming removed 3 bases from V and 15 bases from J, with 9 bases in between.

The J gene is TRBJ2-5, the V gene TRBV28; 13 bases line up with TRBD2. Germline V CDR1 and CDR2: MDHEN, SYDVKM. The CDR3 length is 15 residues. The trim removed 7 bases at V and 5 bases at J, leaving 7 bases unmatched. Here the CDR3 DNA reads TGTGCCAGCAACAGACTAGCGGGAGGTTTTGAGACCCAGTACTTC. Translated: CASNRLAGGFETQYF.

The chain joins TRBV27 to TRBJ2-2, with D perhaps matching TRBD1 (5 bases). The CDR3 consists of 15 residues. The V gene's germline CDR1 is MNHEY and CDR2 SMNVEV (reference sequence). V was pared by 1 base and J by 4 bases, with 10 bases between. Here the CDR3 DNA reads TGTGCCAGCAGTTTATTGGGGCGCGGCACCGGGGAGCTGTTTTTT. Its protein is CASSLLGRGTGELFF.

J is TRBJ1-3 and V is TRBV5-1, with D hard to call. V lost 4 bases, J lost 0 bases, and 14 bases lay in between. Germline assignment: CDR1 SGHRS and CDR2 YFSETQ. The CDR3 is 16 amino acids. CDR3 residues: CASSPRDFTSGNTIYF. The DNA for the CDR3 is TGCGCCAGCAGCCCGAGGGATTTTACCTCTGGAAACACCATATATTTT.